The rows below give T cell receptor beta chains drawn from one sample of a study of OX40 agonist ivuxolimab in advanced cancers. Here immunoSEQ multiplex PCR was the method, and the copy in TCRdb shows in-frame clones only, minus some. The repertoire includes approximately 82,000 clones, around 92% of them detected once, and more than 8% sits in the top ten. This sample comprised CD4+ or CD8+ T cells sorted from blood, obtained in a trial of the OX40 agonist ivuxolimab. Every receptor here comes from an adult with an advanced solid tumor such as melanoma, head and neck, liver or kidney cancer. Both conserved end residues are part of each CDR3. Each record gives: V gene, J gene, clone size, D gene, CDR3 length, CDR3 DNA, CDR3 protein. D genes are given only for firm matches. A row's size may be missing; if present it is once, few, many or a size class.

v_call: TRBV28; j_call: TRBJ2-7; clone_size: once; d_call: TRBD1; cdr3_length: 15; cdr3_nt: TGTGCCAGCAGTAATACAGGGGCCGGACTCTACGAGCAGTACTTC; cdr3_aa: CASSNTGAGLYEQYF
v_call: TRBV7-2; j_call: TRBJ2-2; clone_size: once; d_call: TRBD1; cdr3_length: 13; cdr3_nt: TGTGCCAGCAGCTCGCAGGGGGCCGGGGAGCTGTTTTTT; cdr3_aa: CASSSQGAGELFF
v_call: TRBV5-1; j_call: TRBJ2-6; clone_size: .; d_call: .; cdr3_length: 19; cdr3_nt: TGCGCCAGCAGCTCCCCCCTCGGTAATCCGTATTCTGGGGCCAACGTCCTGACTTTC; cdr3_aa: CASSSPLGNPYSGANVLTF
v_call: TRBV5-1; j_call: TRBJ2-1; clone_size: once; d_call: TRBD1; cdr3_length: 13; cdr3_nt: TGCGCCAGCAGCTGGACAGGGGAAAATGAGCAGTTCTTC; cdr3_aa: CASSWTGENEQFF
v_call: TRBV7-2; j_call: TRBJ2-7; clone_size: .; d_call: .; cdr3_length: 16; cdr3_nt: TGTGCCAGCACCCCGAGTCGACCGGGTCTTTCCTACGAGCAGTACTTC; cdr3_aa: CASTPSRPGLSYEQYF
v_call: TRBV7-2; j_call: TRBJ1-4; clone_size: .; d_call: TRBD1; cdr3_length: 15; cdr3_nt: TGTGCCAGCAGCTTAGCGGGGACAGGGGAGGAAAAACTGTTTTTT; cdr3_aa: CASSLAGTGEEKLFF
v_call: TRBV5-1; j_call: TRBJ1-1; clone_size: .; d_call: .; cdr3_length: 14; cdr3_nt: TGCGCCAGCAGCTTAGGAGGGGCGGGCACTGAAGCTTTCTTT; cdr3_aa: CASSLGGAGTEAFF
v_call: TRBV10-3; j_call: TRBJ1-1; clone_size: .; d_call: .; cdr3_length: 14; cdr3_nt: TGTGCCATCAGTGACCCGACAGGCGGCACTGAAGCTTTCTTT; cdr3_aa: CAISDPTGGTEAFF
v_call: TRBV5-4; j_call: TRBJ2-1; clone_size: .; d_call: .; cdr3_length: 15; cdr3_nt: TGTGCCAGCAGCTCTCGGACTCAATCCTACAATGAGCAGTTCTTC; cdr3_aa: CASSSRTQSYNEQFF
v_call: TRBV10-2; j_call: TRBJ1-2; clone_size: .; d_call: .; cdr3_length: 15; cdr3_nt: TGCGCCAGCAGTGTGGTCTGGGGGCGGGCAAGTGGCTACACCTTC; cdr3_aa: CASSVVWGRASGYTF
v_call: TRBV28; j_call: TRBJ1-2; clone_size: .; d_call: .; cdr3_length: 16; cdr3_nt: TGTGCCAGCAGTTCTGCCGGCTCGGACAGAACCTATGGCTACACCTTC; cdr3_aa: CASSSAGSDRTYGYTF
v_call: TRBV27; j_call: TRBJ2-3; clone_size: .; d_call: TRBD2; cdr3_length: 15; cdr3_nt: TGTGCCAGCAGTTTAACGACCGGACTAGCGGTTACGCAGTATTTT; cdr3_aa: CASSLTTGLAVTQYF
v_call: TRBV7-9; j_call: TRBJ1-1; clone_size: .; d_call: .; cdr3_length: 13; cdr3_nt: TGTGCCAGCGGCGTCCAGGACCACAGTGAAGCTTTCTTT; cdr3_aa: CASGVQDHSEAFF
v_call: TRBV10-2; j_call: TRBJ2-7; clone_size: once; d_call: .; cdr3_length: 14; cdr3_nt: TGCGCCAGCACGGACAGCCATAGGTTATTTGAGCAGTACTTC; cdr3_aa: CASTDSHRLFEQYF
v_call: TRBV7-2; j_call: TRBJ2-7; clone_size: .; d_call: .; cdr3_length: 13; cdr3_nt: TGTGCCAGCAGCTCCCCTGGGAAGTACGAGCAGTACTTC; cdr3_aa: CASSSPGKYEQYF
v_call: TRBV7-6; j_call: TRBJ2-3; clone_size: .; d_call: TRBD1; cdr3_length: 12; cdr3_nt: TGTGCCAGCAGCCCGACAGGGGATACGCAGTATTTT; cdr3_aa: CASSPTGDTQYF
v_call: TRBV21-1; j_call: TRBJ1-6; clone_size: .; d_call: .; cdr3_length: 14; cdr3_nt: TGTGCCAGCAGCAATCACAGCTGGGGTTCACCCCTCCACTTT; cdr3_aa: CASSNHSWGSPLHF
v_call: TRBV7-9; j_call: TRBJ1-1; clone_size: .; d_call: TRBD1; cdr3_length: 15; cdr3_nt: TGTGCCAGCCATGGGGGGACAGGCCAAAACACTGAAGCTTTCTTT; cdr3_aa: CASHGGTGQNTEAFF
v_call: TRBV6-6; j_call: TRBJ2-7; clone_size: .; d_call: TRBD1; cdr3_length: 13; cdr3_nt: TGTGCCAGCAGTTTAAGGGGGCGTAACGAGCAGTACTTC; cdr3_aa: CASSLRGRNEQYF
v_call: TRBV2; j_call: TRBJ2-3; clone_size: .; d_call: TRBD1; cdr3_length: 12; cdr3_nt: TGTGCCAGCGGAAACACAGGGGTTCAGGAGTATTTT; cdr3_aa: CASGNTGVQEYF
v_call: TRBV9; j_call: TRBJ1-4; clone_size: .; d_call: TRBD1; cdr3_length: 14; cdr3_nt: TGTGCCAGCAGCGTAGGCCTCAGGGGGGGAAAACTGTTTTTT; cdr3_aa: CASSVGLRGGKLFF
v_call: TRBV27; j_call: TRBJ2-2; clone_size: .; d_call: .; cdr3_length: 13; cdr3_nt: TGTGCCAGCAATCACGGTCCAACCGGGGAGCTGTTTTTT; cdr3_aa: CASNHGPTGELFF
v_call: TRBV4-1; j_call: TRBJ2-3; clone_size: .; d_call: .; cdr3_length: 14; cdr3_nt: TGCGCCAGCAGCCAGGAGAACAGGGATGATACGCAGTATTTT; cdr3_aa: CASSQENRDDTQYF
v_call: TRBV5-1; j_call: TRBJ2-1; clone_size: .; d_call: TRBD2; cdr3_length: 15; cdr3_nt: TGCGCCAGCAGCGTGACTAGCGGGGGATACAATGAGCAGTTCTTC; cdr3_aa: CASSVTSGGYNEQFF
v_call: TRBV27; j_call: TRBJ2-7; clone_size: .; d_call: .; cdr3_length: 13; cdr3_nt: TGTGCCAGCAGACGGGGAAACTCCTACGAGCAGTACTTC; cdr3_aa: CASRRGNSYEQYF
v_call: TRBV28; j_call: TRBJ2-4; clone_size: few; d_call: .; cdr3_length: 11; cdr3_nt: TGTGCCAGCAGTTTACGGGCAACTCAGTACTTC; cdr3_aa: CASSLRATQYF
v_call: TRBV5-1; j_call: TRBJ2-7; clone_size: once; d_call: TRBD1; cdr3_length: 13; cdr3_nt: TGCGCCAGCAGCGGGACAGGGACCTACGAGCAGTACTTC; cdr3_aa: CASSGTGTYEQYF
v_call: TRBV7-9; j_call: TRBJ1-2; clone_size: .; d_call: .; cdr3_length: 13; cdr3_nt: TGTGCCAGCAGCTTACAAGGAATCTATGGCTACACCTTC; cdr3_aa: CASSLQGIYGYTF
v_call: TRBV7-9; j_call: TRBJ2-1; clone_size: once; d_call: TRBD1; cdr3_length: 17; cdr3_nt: TGTGCCAGCAGCTCCTGGGACAGGTCGAGAGGTTACAATGAGCAGTTCTTC; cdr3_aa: CASSSWDRSRGYNEQFF
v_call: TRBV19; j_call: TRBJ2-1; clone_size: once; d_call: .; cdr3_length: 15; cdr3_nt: TGTGCCAGTACCATAGGGGCTCCCTCCTACAATGAGCAGTTCTTC; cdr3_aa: CASTIGAPSYNEQFF
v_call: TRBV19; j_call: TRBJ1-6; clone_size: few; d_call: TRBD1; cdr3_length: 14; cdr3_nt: TGTGCCAGTAAAGCGGGACAGGGACCAGCACCCCTCCACTTT; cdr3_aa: CASKAGQGPAPLHF
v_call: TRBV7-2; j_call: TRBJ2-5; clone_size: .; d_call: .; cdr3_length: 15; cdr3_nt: TGTGCCAGCAGCCCCATTGCGACCCCCAGGGAGACCCAGTACTTC; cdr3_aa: CASSPIATPRETQYF
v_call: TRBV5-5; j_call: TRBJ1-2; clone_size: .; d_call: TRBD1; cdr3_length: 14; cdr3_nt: TGTGCCAGCAGCTTGACAGGGGAAGGCTATGGCTACACCTTC; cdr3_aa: CASSLTGEGYGYTF
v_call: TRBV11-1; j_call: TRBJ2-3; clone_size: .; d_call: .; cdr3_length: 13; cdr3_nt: TGTGCCAGCAGCTCCTCCGCGGGGGATACGCAGTATTTT; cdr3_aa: CASSSSAGDTQYF
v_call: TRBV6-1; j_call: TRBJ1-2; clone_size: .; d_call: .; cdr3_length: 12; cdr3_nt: TGTGCCAGCAGTGAGCGGGGTTATGGCTACACCTTC; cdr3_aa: CASSERGYGYTF
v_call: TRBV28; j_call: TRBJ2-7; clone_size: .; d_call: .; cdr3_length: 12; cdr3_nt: TGTGCCAGCTGCTCGGGGGTTGGCGAGCAGTACTTC; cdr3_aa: CASCSGVGEQYF
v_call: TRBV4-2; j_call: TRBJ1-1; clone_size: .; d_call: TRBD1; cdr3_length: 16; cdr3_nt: TGTGCCAGCAGCCAGCGCCTGCGGCAGGGGGTCACTGAAGCTTTCTTT; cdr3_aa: CASSQRLRQGVTEAFF
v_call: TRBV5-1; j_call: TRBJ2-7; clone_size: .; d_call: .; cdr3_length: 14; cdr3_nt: TGCGCCAGCAGCTTGGGGACTCCTCAAGCCGAGCAGTACTTC; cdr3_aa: CASSLGTPQAEQYF
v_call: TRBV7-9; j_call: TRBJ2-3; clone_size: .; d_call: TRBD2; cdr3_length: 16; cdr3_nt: TGTGCCAGCAGCTTAGGGTCTAGCGGAGGGGTGGATACGCAGTATTTT; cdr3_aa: CASSLGSSGGVDTQYF
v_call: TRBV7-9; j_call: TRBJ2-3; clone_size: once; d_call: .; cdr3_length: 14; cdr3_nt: TGTGCCAGCAGCTCCCAATCCAGGGCGCATACGCAGTATTTT; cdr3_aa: CASSSQSRAHTQYF
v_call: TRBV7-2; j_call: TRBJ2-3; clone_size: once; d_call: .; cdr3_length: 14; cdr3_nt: TGTGCCAGCAGCTTCCGGGGGTTCACAGATACGCAGTATTTT; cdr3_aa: CASSFRGFTDTQYF
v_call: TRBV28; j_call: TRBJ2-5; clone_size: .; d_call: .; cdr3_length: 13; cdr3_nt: TGTGCCAGCAGTCCCGGGACCGCTAGGACCCAGTACTTC; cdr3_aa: CASSPGTARTQYF
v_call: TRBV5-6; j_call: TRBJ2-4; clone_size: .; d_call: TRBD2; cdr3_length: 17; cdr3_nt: TGTGCCAGCAGCTCAGGAGCGGGAGGGGTAGCCAAAAACATTCAGTACTTC; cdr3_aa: CASSSGAGGVAKNIQYF
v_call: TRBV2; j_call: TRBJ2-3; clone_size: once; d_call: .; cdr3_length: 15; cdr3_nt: TGTGCCAGCAGTGAAGGACAGAGTCGGACAGATACGCAGTATTTT; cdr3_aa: CASSEGQSRTDTQYF
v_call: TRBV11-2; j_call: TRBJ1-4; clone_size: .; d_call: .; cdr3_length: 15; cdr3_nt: TGTGCCAGCAGCTTAGTTCTGGAGAAAAATGAAAAACTGTTTTTT; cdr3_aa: CASSLVLEKNEKLFF